This T cell receptor beta chain was found in a study of shared clonotypes between healthy human individuals. Study-wide results and caveats: The study found lower generation probabilities in non-shared clonotypes than in those shared by all four donors.

As defined, naive CD8 cells were CD45RO-negative and positively selected for CCR7, with terminally differentiated effector memory CD45RA+ cells excluded. Healthy HIV-negative adults without recent acute infections or vaccinations served as donors. Original handling: Without quality scores, immunoSEQ junctional reads could not be filtered like full-length reads. The assay was immunoSEQ multiplex PCR, and TCRdb's table has in-frame clones only and misses some. V and J calls and clone size are copied from that table; D and trimming were computed from the DNA. This sample has approximately 1.9 million clones; around 95% occur once, and the top ten carry under 2%. As for this clone: Its target is unknown.

This CDR3 region has 15 residues. Germline CDR1 and CDR2: LNHDA and SQIVND (reference sequence). V lost 5 bases and J lost 6; bases outside the gene matches: 10. The V call is TRBV19, the J call TRBJ1-1; 9 positions agree with TRBD1. Sequencing input: naive CD8+ T cells from PBMCs. The source is a man aged 18-30 years in good health. Some clones in this sample may be carry-over from other donors' samples. CDR3 DNA sequence: TGTGCCAGTAGTCTCAACAGGGGGCGGGATGCTGAAGCTTTCTTT. Translating gives CASSLNRGRDAEAFF.